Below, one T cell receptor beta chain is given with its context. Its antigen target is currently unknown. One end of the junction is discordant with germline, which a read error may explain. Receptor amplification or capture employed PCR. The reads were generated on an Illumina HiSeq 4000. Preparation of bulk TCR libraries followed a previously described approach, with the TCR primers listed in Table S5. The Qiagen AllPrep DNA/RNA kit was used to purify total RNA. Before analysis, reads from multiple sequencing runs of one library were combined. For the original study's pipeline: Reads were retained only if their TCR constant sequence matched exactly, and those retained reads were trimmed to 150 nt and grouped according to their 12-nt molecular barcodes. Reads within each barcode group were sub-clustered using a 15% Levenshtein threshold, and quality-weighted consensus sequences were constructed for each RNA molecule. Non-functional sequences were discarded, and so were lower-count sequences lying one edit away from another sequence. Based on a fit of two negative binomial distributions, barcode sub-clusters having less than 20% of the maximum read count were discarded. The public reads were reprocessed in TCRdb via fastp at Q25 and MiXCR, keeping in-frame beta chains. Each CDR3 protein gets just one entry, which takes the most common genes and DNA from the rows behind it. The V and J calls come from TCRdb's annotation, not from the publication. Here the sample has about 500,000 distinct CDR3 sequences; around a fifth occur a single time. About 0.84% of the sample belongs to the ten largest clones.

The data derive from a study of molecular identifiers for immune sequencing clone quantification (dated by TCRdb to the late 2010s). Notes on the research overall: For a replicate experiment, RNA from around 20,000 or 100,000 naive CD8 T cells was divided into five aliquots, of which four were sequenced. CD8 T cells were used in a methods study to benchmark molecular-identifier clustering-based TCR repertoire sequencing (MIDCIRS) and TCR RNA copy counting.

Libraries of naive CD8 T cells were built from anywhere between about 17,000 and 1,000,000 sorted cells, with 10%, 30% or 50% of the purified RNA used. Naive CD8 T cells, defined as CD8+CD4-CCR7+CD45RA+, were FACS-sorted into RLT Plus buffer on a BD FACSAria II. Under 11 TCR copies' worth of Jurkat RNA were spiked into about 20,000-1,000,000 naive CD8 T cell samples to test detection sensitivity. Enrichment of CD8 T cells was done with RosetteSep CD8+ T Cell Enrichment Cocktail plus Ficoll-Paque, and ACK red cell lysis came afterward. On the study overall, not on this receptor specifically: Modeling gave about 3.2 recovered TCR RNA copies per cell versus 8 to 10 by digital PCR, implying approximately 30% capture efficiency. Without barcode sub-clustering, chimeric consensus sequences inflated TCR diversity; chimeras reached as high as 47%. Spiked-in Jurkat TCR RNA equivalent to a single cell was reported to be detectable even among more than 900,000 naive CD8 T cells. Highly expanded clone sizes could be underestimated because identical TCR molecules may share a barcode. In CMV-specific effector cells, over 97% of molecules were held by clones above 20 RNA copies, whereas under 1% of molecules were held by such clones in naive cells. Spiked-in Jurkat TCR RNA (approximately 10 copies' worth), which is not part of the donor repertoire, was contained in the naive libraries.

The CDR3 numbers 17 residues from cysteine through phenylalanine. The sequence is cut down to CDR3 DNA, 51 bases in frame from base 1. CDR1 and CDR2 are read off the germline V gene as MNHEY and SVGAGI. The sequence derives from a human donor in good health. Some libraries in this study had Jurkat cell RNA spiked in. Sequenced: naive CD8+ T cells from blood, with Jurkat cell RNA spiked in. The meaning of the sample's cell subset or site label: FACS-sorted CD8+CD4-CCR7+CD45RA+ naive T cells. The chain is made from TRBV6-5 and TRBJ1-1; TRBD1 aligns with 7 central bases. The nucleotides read TGTGCCAGCGGTTACTCGTCGCTGGACAGGCTGAACACTGAAGCTTTCTTT. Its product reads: CASGYSSLDRLNTEAFF.